A single sample is the source of the 8 T cell receptor beta chains below, sequenced in a study of blood T cells in healthy people across ages. A second PCR of roughly 7 to 11 cycles used a sample-barcoded 5' primer and a J-beta primer mix. TCRdb passed the 5' RACE reads through MiXCR, listing each CDR3 protein once. The sample lists about 1.6 million distinct CDR3 sequences, around 35% occurring once. Sequenced: blood. All receptors derive from a woman in her 30s in good health.

V is TRBV20-1 and J is TRBJ2-5; no reliable D call. The CDR3 has 13 residues. Trimming took off 3 bases at V and 11 bases at J, with 19 bases between the two ends. CDR1 and CDR2 (germline): DFQATT, SNEGSKA (reference sequence). The chain's CDR3 is CSASPARYNEQYF. The CDR3 DNA follows: TGCAGTGCTAGCCCTGCCCGGTACAATGAGCAGTACTTC.

This chain joins TRBV13 and TRBJ2-5; D gene uncertain. The germline V gene encodes CDR1 PRHDT and CDR2 FYEKMQ (reference sequence). There are 13 residues in the CDR3. V was cut by 5 bases and J by 0 bases, with 7 bases left in between. Here the CDR3 DNA reads TGTGCCAGCAGCCGATATAACCAAGAGACCCAGTACTTC. Translation gives CASSRYNQETQYF.

V usage is TRBV29-1 and J usage is TRBJ1-4; D uncertain. Germline lookup yields CDR1 SQVTM and CDR2 ANQGSEA. The CDR3 has 14 residues. V lost 0 bases to trimming and J lost 4 bases, with 9 bases between them. CDR3 sequence: CSVEDESLNEKLFF. The CDR3 bases are TGCAGCGTTGAAGATGAGTCCCTTAATGAAAAACTGTTTTTT.

This clonotype has more than one count but fewer than ten. J is TRBJ1-6 and V is TRBV9, with D hard to call. The CDR3 runs 14 residues. Germline V CDR1 and CDR2: SGDLS, YYNGEE. The V and J ends lost 3 bases and 9 bases respectively, with 13 bases between them. The CDR3 loop is CASSASTTASPLHF. DNA for the CDR3: TGTGCCAGCAGCGCCTCCACAACGGCTTCACCCCTCCACTTT.

This chain joins TRBV6-5 and TRBJ1-5; D call uncertain. CDR1 is MNHEY and CDR2 is SVGAGI in the germline V gene. The V end lost 7 bases, the J end lost 0 bases, and 13 bases lay between the germline ends. The CDR3 loop spans 15 amino acids. This chain's CDR3 is CASTKEVDSNQPQHF. The CDR3 DNA is TGTGCCAGCACCAAAGAGGTCGATAGCAATCAGCCCCAGCATTTT.

Worth noting for this clonotype: Compared with germline, one end of the junction differs, possibly owing to a read error. The gene calls are TRBV10-3 and TRBJ2-5; 7 bases agree with TRBD1. The J call may be wrong; the DNA end is better matched by TRBJ2-7. This CDR3 comprises 14 residues. The germline V gene encodes CDR1 ENHRY and CDR2 SYGVKD. CDR3 bases: TGTGCCGTCAGTAAGGGACAGCCATCCTACGAGCAGTACTTC. Translating it yields CAVSKGQPSYEQYF.

This rearrangement joins TRBV6-1 to TRBJ2-7; 13 bases match TRBD2. The CDR3 consists of 18 residues. Germline CDR1 reads MNHNS; CDR2 reads SASEGT. After removal of 5 bases from V and 4 bases from J, the junction contained 14 bases not matched to a gene. The DNA for the CDR3 is TGTGCCAGCAGTCTTAATGGACCGGGACTAGCGGGAAAATACGAGCAGTACTTC. Protein product: CASSLNGPGLAGKYEQYF.

This clonotype was counted only a few times. The chain uses TRBV12-5 and TRBJ2-3, with a possible D match to TRBD1 (5 bases). The V end was cut by 5 bases, the J end by 4 bases, with 10 bases between. CDR3 size: 13 residues. The V gene's germline CDR1 is LGHNT and CDR2 FRNRAP. The CDR3 nucleotides are TGTGCTAGTGGTCCCCCACAGGCAGATACGCAGTATTTT. This sequence encodes CASGPPQADTQYF.